What follows is one T cell receptor (beta chain) and its context. This record belongs to a study of shared clonotypes between healthy human individuals. CDR1 is SGHTA, CDR2 FQGTGA, per germline. This CDR3 contains 15 residues. V was pared by 5 bases and J by 5 bases, with 15 bases between. The data were produced by immunoSEQ multiplex PCR, yet TCRdb's version contains in-frame clones alone and is incomplete. Of more than 2,000,000 clones in the sample, more than 80% were seen once. The TCR comes from a man between 18 and 35 years old in good health. The sequenced sample consisted of naive CD4+ T cells sorted from blood. The subset here: CD45RA+ positively selected. The chain has TRBV7-3 and TRBJ1-4; the D is unclear. The CDR3 region has the DNA TGTGCCAGCAGCCCCCCGGTGCACGGAAATGAAAAACTGTTTTTT. This codes for CASSPPVHGNEKLFF.